This note documents a single T cell receptor (beta chain) sequence. Trimming left V 6 bases short and J 4 bases short, with 21 bases between. Germline V gives CDR1 MDHEN, CDR2 SYDVKM. There are 16 residues in the CDR3. The PCR was carried out with 60 Vbeta primers and 13 Jbeta primers. Generated by immunoSEQ multiplex PCR, the TCRdb table keeps only in-frame clones and is missing some. Among approximately 150,000 clones listed, under 85% were seen once. The data are from a study of cytomegalovirus exposure and HLA in healthy donors. The receptor's source is a woman aged 18-35 years in good health and CMV-seropositive. The chain recombines TRBV28 with TRBJ1-1; possible D gene TRBD1, 6 bases. The source material was PBMCs. The CDR3 region has the DNA TGTGCCAGCAGCCCCCGTCCGGGGGGGGCTGTCACTGAAGCTTTCTTT. It codes for CASSPRPGGAVTEAFF.